This T cell receptor (beta chain) comes out of a study of cytomegalovirus exposure and HLA in healthy donors. Whole-study context: The approximately 130 validation repertoires and the approximately 670 first-cohort repertoires shared a platform, a later analysis reported.

The method was immunoSEQ multiplex PCR; TCRdb's version includes in-frame clones alone and lacks a portion of them. The table lists about 300,000 clones, roughly 90% of them singletons. There are a few counts of this clone. CDR1 is SGDLS, CDR2 YYNGEE, per germline. The CDR3 contains 15 residues. V was trimmed by 2 bases and J by 3 bases, leaving 15 bases between them. The rearrangement links TRBV9 to TRBJ2-7; possible D gene TRBD2, 6 bases. The TCR was taken from a woman aged 18-29 years in good health and CMV-seronegative. The sample taken for sequencing was PBMCs. The CDR3 bases are TGTGCCAGCAGCGTCGGGGCTAGCGACAACTACGAGCAGTACTTC. Translating gives CASSVGASDNYEQYF.